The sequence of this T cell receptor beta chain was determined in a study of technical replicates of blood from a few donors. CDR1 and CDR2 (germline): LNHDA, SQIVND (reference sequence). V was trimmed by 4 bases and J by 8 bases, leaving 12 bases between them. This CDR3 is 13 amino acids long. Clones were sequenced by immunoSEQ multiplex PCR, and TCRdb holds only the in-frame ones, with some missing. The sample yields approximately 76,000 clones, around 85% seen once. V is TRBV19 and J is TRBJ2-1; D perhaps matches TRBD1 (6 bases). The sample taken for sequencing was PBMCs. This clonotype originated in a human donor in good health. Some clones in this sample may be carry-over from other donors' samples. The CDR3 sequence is CASSSKYRDEQFF. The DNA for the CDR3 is TGTGCCAGTAGTAGTAAATACAGGGATGAGCAGTTCTTC.